Presented here are 15 T cell receptor beta chains from one specimen sequenced in a study of blood T cell repertoires in COVID-19. The repertoire was sequenced with immunoSEQ multiplex PCR; TCRdb's copy has only in-frame clones and lacks some. The sample lists 99,000 or so clones, less than 90% occurring once. Sequenced material: peripheral blood. These receptors all stem from a human donor in a cohort sampled during active COVID-19.

This clone was found once. This chain uses TRBV19 with TRBJ2-7, with D uncertain. Germline V gene sequence: CDR1 LNHDA, CDR2 SQIVND (reference sequence). Trimming pared 1 base from V and 6 bases from J, leaving 19 bases between. This CDR3 region has 16 residues. The CDR3 loop is CASSIGAESERPEQYF. CDR3 nucleotide sequence: TGTGCCAGTAGTATAGGAGCTGAGTCCGAACGCCCCGAGCAGTACTTC.

The chain links TRBV18 to TRBJ1-2, with 8 bases that match TRBD1. V lost 3 bases to trimming and J lost 6 bases; unmatched junction nucleotides: 12. Germline lookup yields CDR1 KGHSH and CDR2 LQKENI. The CDR3 runs to 16 residues. The CDR3 region has the DNA TGTGCCAGCTCACCCTCTCCCCGGACAGGGAAAGATGGCTACACCTTC. This encodes CASSPSPRTGKDGYTF. The full variable domain, its missing parts supplied by reference TRBV18 and TRBJ1-2, is NAGVMQNPRHLVRRRGQEARLRCSPMKGHSHVYWYRQLPEEGLKFMVYLQKENIIDESGMPKERFSAEFPKEGPSILRIQQVVRGDSAAYFCASSPSPRTGKDGYTFGSGTRLTVV.

The gene calls are TRBV28 and TRBJ1-1; a weak D match, TRBD1 (6 bases). The CDR3 length is 16 residues. Germline CDR1 and CDR2: MDHEN and SYDVKM. Between the trimmed V and J ends, which lost 2 bases and 1 base, there was a span of 14 bases. The CDR3 DNA sequence: TGTGCCAGCAGTTTAGACCAAGGACAGAAGAACACTGAAGCTTTCTTT. Translation gives CASSLDQGQKNTEAFF. The full variable domain, completed using reference TRBV28 and TRBJ1-1, is DVKVTQSSRYLVKRTGEKVFLECVQDMDHENMFWYRQDPGLGLRLIYFSYDVKMKEKGDIPEGYSVSREKKERFSLILESASTNQTSMYLCASSLDQGQKNTEAFFGQGTRLTVV.

V usage is TRBV18 and J usage is TRBJ2-1; D is unclear. Germline V gene lookup returns CDR1 KGHSH and CDR2 LQKENI. CDR3 length: 14 residues. Trimming took 0 bases from V and 7 from J, leaving 10 bases between them. In DNA form, the CDR3 reads TGTGCCAGCTCACCACCGATGCAGGTAAATGAGCAGTTCTTC. As protein: CASSPPMQVNEQFF.

The chain employs TRBV7-8 and TRBJ2-7; D might be TRBD2 (5 bases). Germline V gene lookup returns CDR1 SGHVS and CDR2 FQNEAQ. The CDR3 length is 12 residues. V lost 5 bases and J 1 base, leaving 6 bases between the germline ends. In DNA, the CDR3 is TGTGCCAGCAGCCGGAGGTCCTACGAGCAGTACTTC. It is translated as CASSRRSYEQYF. Supplemented by reference TRBV7-8 and TRBJ2-7, the full variable domain reads GAGVSQSPRYKVAKRGQDVALRCDPISGHVSLFWYQQALGQGPEFLTYFQNEAQLDKSGLPSDRFFAERPEGSVSTLKIQRTQQEDSAVYLCASSRRSYEQYFGPGTRLTVT.

This clone appeared a few times. J is TRBJ1-5 and V is TRBV2; D is perhaps TRBD1 (5 bases). Germline values: CDR1 SNHLY, CDR2 FYNNEI. This CDR3 is built from 14 residues. Trimming shortened V by 4 bases and J by 2 bases, and 9 bases separated the two germline ends. CDR3: CASSGGGGNQPQHF. Here the CDR3 DNA reads TGTGCCAGCAGTGGTGGGGGGGGCAATCAGCCCCAGCATTTT.

The V and J genes are TRBV27 and TRBJ2-1, with TRBD2 identical over 9 bases. This CDR3 spans 15 amino acids. V was pared by 3 bases and J by 7 bases, with 7 bases of the junction left unmatched. Germline-derived CDR1 and CDR2 are MNHEY and SMNVEV (reference sequence). The CDR3 nucleotides are TGTGCCAGCAGTTTTTTGGCTAGCGGGGAGAATGAGCAGTTCTTC. This sequence encodes CASSFLASGENEQFF.

The chain is built from TRBV27 and TRBJ1-2, with 12 bases matching TRBD1. Germline-derived CDR1 and CDR2 are MNHEY and SMNVEV (reference sequence). This CDR3 region has 15 residues. Unmatched junction bases numbered 3, after V lost 1 base and J lost 6 bases. Written as DNA, the CDR3 is TGTGCCAGCAGTTTATTGGGACAGGGGGCACATGGCTACACCTTC. The encoded protein is CASSLLGQGAHGYTF.

This chain connects TRBV27 to TRBJ2-7; 9 bases line up with TRBD1. CDR1 and CDR2 (germline): MNHEY, SMNVEV (reference sequence). V was pared by 6 bases and J by 7 bases, with 13 bases of the junction left unmatched. The CDR3 is 15 amino acids. The CDR3 reads CASRETGQGRREQYF. The CDR3 DNA is TGTGCCAGCAGAGAAACGGGACAGGGTAGACGTGAGCAGTACTTC.

The chain joins TRBV7-2 to TRBJ2-3; unclear D gene. Germline-derived CDR1 and CDR2 are SGHTA and FQGNSA. V lost 6 bases and J 0 bases, leaving 13 bases between the germline ends. The CDR3 is 15 amino acids. DNA of the CDR3: TGTGCCAGCAGGGAGTATTCAACTAGCACAGATACGCAGTATTTT. Translating gives CASREYSTSTDTQYF. The full variable domain, completed using reference TRBV7-2 and TRBJ2-3, is GAGVSQSPSNKVTEKGKDVELRCDPISGHTALYWYRQSLGQGLEFLIYFQGNSAPDKSGLPSDRFSAERTGGSVSTLTIQRTQQEDSAVYLCASREYSTSTDTQYFGPGTRLTVL.

V is TRBV2 and J is TRBJ2-2; D perhaps matches TRBD1 (5 bases). CDR3 length: 13 amino acids. Germline CDR1 and CDR2: SNHLY and FYNNEI. The V end was cut by 2 bases, the J end by 5 bases, with 6 bases between. CDR3 nucleotide sequence: TGTGCCAGCAGTGAACAGGGAACCGGGGAGCTGTTTTTT. Translating it yields CASSEQGTGELFF. Variable domain in full (rest from reference TRBV2 and TRBJ2-2): EPEVTQTPSHQVTQMGQEVILRCVPISNHLYFYWYRQILGQKVEFLVSFYNNEISEKSEIFDDQFSVERPDGSNFTLKIRSTKLEDSAMYFCASSEQGTGELFFGEGSRLTVL.

This clone was counted once. This chain links TRBV3-1 (or the pseudogene TRBV3-2) with TRBJ2-2; D perhaps matches TRBD1 (6 bases). Germline V lookup: CDR1 LGHDT, CDR2 YNNKEL (reference sequence). The V and J ends lost 4 bases and 6 bases respectively, with 9 bases between them. This CDR3 region has 13 residues. In DNA, the CDR3 is TGTGCCAGCAGCCTCAGGGGACCCGGGGAGCTGTTTTTT. Its translation: CASSLRGPGELFF.

The J gene is TRBJ1-4, the V gene TRBV7-8, with D maybe TRBD1 (6 bases). The CDR3 consists of 17 residues. With 5 bases removed from V and 4 bases from J, the gap between germline ends came to 20 bases. Germline CDR1 SGHVS, CDR2 FQNEAQ. CDR3 region: CASSPSGGGWNNEKLFF. The DNA of the CDR3 is TGTGCCAGCAGCCCAAGTGGGGGGGGCTGGAATAATGAAAAACTGTTTTTT.

The rearrangement links TRBV28 to TRBJ1-2, with 10 bases fitting TRBD1. CDR1 is MDHEN and CDR2 is SYDVKM in the germline V gene. The trim removed 4 bases at V and 6 bases at J, leaving 14 bases unmatched. The CDR3 is 17 residues long. The CDR3 DNA reads as TGTGCCAGCAGTTCCCTAACGGGGGACAGGGGATCGAATGGCTACACCTTC. Translation: CASSSLTGDRGSNGYTF.

This rearrangement joins TRBV5-5 to TRBJ2-5; 7 nucleotides line up with TRBD1. V gave up 2 bases and J gave up 5 bases; unmatched junction bases: 3. CDR1 and CDR2 from the germline V gene are SGHKS and YYEKEE (reference sequence). The length of the CDR3 is 13 residues. The CDR3 bases are TGTGCCAGCAGCTTTAGGGGGCGGGAGACCCAGTACTTC. This codes for CASSFRGRETQYF. The full variable domain, rest sourced from reference TRBV5-5 and TRBJ2-5, is DAGVTQSPTHLIKTRGQQVTLRCSPISGHKSVSWYQQVLGQGPQFIFQYYEKEERGRGNFPDRFSARQFPNYSSELNVNALLLGDSALYLCASSFRGRETQYFGPGTRLLVL.